These 6 T cell receptor beta chains share one sample of origin, sequenced in a study of cytomegalovirus exposure and HLA in healthy donors. Clones were sequenced by immunoSEQ multiplex PCR, and TCRdb holds only the in-frame ones, with some missing. The sample carries around 180,000 clones, roughly 80% recorded once. The sequencing sample was made of PBMCs. These receptors were taken from a man aged 18 to 29 in good health and CMV-seropositive.

The J gene is TRBJ2-3, the V gene TRBV10-3, with 9 bases matching TRBD2. This CDR3 region has 16 residues. Trimming removed 2 bases from V and 5 bases from J; junction bases left unmatched: 8. The germline CDR1 and CDR2 sequences are ENHRY and SYGVKD. The CDR3 DNA reads as TGTGCCATCAGTGAGGGGGCGGGAGGGATTGGAGATACGCAGTATTTT. Residues: CAISEGAGGIGDTQYF.

V is TRBV14 and J is TRBJ2-3, with a possible D match to TRBD1 (5 bases). The CDR3 spans 13 residues. V was pared by 4 bases and J by 8 bases, with 13 bases between. From germline, CDR1 is SGHDN and CDR2 FVKESK. CDR3 bases: TGTGCCAGCAGCCCATCAACAGGCCCTACGCAGTATTTT. Protein product: CASSPSTGPTQYF.

This chain's CDR3 is CASSSTGTSQHF. The DNA of the CDR3 is TGTGCCAGCAGCTCTACAGGGACGTCCCAGCATTTT. The V and J genes are TRBV7-9 and TRBJ1-5, with D perhaps TRBD1 (6 bases). Germline CDR1 is SEHNR and CDR2 is FQNEAQ (reference sequence). V was cut by 4 bases and J by 11 bases, with 12 bases left in between. This CDR3 is built from 12 residues.

The V call is TRBV19, the J call TRBJ2-1; 8 bases line up with TRBD2. This CDR3 comprises 16 residues. J gave up 0 bases and V 4 bases, and 5 bases lay outside the gene matches. The germline V gene has CDR1 LNHDA and CDR2 SQIVND (reference sequence). CDR3 region: CASSNSRGGSYNEQFF. The CDR3 DNA is TGTGCCAGTAGTAATTCTCGGGGGGGCTCCTACAATGAGCAGTTCTTC.

The V gene is TRBV10-3, the J gene TRBJ1-1, with D tentatively TRBD1 (6 bases). This CDR3 has 13 amino acids. Germline CDR1 is ENHRY and CDR2 is SYGVKD. The ends were cut back, 3 bases at V and 6 bases at J, with 11 bases in the middle. CDR3 residues: CAISDGQLSEAFF. The DNA of the CDR3 is TGTGCCATCAGTGACGGACAGCTATCTGAAGCTTTCTTT.

A few counts support this clone. DNA for the CDR3: TGTGCCTGTACCCTCCGGCGGAGCAATGAGCAGTTCTTC. Its translation: CACTLRRSNEQFF. V gene TRBV30 combines with J gene TRBJ2-1, with D hard to call. This CDR3 spans 13 amino acids. The V and J ends lost 6 bases and 6 bases respectively, with 15 bases between them. From germline, CDR1 is GTSNPN and CDR2 SVGIG (reference sequence).